The clone carrying this T cell receptor beta chain was seen many times. These data originate in a study of Graves' ophthalmopathy and Graves' hyperthyroidism. For the study at large: The authors collected peripheral blood at initial diagnosis, before any treatment.

Every ophthalmopathy donor presented moderate-to-severe activity, CAS ≥3, NOSPECS ≥4 and duration under 3 months. The diagnostic workup employed clinical symptoms, serum thyroxine, TRAb, thyroid ultrasound and orbital computed tomography. Amplification targeted the TCR beta CDR3 regions, with RNA transcripts as the source material. A first-round RT-PCR used HTBI primers, followed by a second-round multiplex PCR. TCRdb reprocessed the multiplex PCR reads with MiXCR, giving one entry per CDR3 protein. This table has about half a million distinct CDR3 sequences, around 14% appearing once. CDR3 length: 12 amino acids. The V gene's germline CDR1 is SEHNR and CDR2 FQNEAQ (reference sequence). Trimming shortened V by 5 bases and J by 11 bases, and 15 bases separated the two germline ends.

The gene calls are TRBV7-9 and TRBJ1-1, with a tentative D call TRBD1 (5 bases). The sample taken for sequencing was blood. This sequence was found in a woman aged 25 to 39 with Graves' ophthalmopathy. The chain's CDR3 is CASSGIGTTAFF. The CDR3 coding sequence is TGTGCCAGCAGCGGAATAGGGACTACCGCTTTCTTT.